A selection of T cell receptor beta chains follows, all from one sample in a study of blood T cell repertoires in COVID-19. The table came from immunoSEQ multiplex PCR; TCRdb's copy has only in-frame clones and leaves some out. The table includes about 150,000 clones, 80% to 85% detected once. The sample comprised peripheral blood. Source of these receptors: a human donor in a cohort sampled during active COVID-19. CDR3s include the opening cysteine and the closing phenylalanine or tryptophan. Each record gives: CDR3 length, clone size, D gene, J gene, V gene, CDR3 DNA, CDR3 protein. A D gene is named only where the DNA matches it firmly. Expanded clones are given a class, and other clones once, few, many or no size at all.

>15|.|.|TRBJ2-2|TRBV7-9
TGTGCCAGCAGCTTACTCAGGGGAGGGACCGGGGAGCTGTTTTTT
CASSLLRGGTGELFF
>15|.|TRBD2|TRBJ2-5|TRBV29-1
TGCAGCGTCCCCGGACTAGCGGGGGGGCAAGAGACCCAGTACTTC
CSVPGLAGGQETQYF
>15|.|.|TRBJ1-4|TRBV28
TGTGCCAGCAGTTTAGGGGGGGATTCGGCTGAAAAACTGTTTTTT
CASSLGGDSAEKLFF
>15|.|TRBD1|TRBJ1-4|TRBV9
TGTGCCAGCAGCGTAGAGGGACAGGGTGGGGAAAAACTGTTTTTT
CASSVEGQGGEKLFF
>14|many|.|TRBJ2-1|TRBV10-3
TGTGCCATCAGTGATGTAGCGGTTAACAATGAGCAGTTCTTC
CAISDVAVNNEQFF
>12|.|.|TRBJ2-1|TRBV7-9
TGTGCCAGCACCCCCCAGTCGAATGAGCAGTTCTTC
CASTPQSNEQFF
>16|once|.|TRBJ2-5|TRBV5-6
TGTGCCAGCAGCTTGGAGGGGGGGTCCACAAGGGAGACCCAGTACTTC
CASSLEGGSTRETQYF
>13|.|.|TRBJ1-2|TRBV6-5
TGTGCCAGCAGTTATAACTCGGGGTATGGCTACACCTTC
CASSYNSGYGYTF
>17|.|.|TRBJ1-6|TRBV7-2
TGTGCCAGCAGCTTAGAAGGGGCGACAGCTGCCTATTCACCCCTCCACTTT
CASSLEGATAAYSPLHF
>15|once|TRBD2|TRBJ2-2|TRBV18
TGTGCCAGCTCACCTGAGCTAGCGGGCACCGGGGAGCTGTTTTTT
CASSPELAGTGELFF
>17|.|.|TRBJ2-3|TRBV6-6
TGTGCCAGCAGTCCTTCCGGGCGGGATTGGGGCACAGATACGCAGTATTTT
CASSPSGRDWGTDTQYF
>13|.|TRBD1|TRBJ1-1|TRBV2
TGTGCCAGCAGCCTTACAGGGGCCACTGAAGCTTTCTTT
CASSLTGATEAFF
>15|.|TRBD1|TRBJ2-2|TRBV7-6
TGTGCCAGCAGCTTAGACAGGGGAGACACCGGGGAGCTGTTTTTT
CASSLDRGDTGELFF
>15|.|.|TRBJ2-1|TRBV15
TGTGCCACCAGCAGGCGACAAACAAGCTACAATGAGCAGTTCTTC
CATSRRQTSYNEQFF
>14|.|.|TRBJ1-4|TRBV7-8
TGTGCCAGCAGCTTAGGGCAGGGTCATGAAAAACTGTTTTTT
CASSLGQGHEKLFF
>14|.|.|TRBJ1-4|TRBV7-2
TGTGCCAGCAGCCCAAGGGGTCGGAATGAAAAACTGTTTTTT
CASSPRGRNEKLFF
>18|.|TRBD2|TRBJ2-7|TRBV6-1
TGTGCCAGCAGTGAAAGGCCAGGAGATAGCGGGGGGGCGCGCGAGCAGTACTTC
CASSERPGDSGGAREQYF
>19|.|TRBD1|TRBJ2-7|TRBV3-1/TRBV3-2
TGTGCCAGCAGCCAAGAGGCTGGGCGGACAGGGGGCCGGACCTACGAGCAGTACTTC
CASSQEAGRTGGRTYEQYF
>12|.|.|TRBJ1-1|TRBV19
TGTGCCAGTACAGGGTGGAACACTGAAGCTTTCTTT
CASTGWNTEAFF
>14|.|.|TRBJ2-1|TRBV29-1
TGCAGCGGAGATAGGGGTATCACCTACAATGAGCAGTTCTTC
CSGDRGITYNEQFF
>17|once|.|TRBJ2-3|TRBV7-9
TGTGCCAGCAGCGATGACAGGCTTCTTGCTAGCACAGATACGCAGTATTTT
CASSDDRLLASTDTQYF
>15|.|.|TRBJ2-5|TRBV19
TGTGCCAGTAGACCGGACTCCTGGAGGAGAGAGACCCAGTACTTC
CASRPDSWRRETQYF